Following are 30 T cell receptor beta chains from one sample sequenced in a study of T and B cells in COVID-19 patients. Multiplex PCR with BIOMED2 TRB-A/B primer pools amplified TRB rearrangements. Each CDR3 protein is one row after TCRdb ran MiXCR on the multiplex PCR reads. The sample carries about 16,000 distinct CDR3 sequences, under 35% recorded once. TRB was amplified from roughly 250-500 ng of blood genomic DNA. Input material: blood. These receptors came from a human donor who had recovered from COVID-19.

The chain employs TRBV2 and TRBJ2-2, with TRBD1 matching 10 bases. The germline gives CDR1 SNHLY, CDR2 FYNNEI. The trim removed 7 bases at V and 5 bases at J, leaving 10 bases unmatched. CDR3 length equals 16 residues. The CDR3 DNA is TGTGCCAGCACTCTGTTGGGACAGGGGCTAACCGGGGAGCTGTTTTTT. As protein: CASTLLGQGLTGELFF. The full variable domain, its missing parts supplied by reference TRBV2 and TRBJ2-2, is EPEVTQTPSHQVTQMGQEVILRCVPISNHLYFYWYRQILGQKVEFLVSFYNNEISEKSEIFDDQFSVERPDGSNFTLKIRSTKLEDSAMYFCASTLLGQGLTGELFFGEGSRLTVL.

The chain joins TRBV4-1 to TRBJ2-1; TRBD1 matches 12 bases. After removal of 0 bases from V and 10 bases from J, the junction contained 10 bases not matched to a gene. This CDR3 region has 17 residues. Per the germline V gene, CDR1 is MGHRA and CDR2 is YSYEKL. The CDR3: CASSQDPPGQGAREQFF. The CDR3 nucleotides are TGCGCCAGCAGCCAAGATCCTCCGGGACAGGGGGCTCGGGAGCAGTTCTTC.

This clonotype was observed a few times. The rearrangement links TRBV6-6 to TRBJ1-2, with TRBD1 identical over 8 bases. This CDR3 comprises 14 residues. Germline loops: CDR1 MNHNY, CDR2 SVGAGI (reference sequence). With 0 bases clipped from V and 4 bases from J, the junction kept 1 base outside the gene matches. The chain's CDR3 is CASSYSDRAYGYTF. CDR3 sequence (DNA): TGTGCCAGCAGTTACTCGGACAGGGCCTATGGCTACACCTTC.

This clonotype has ten or more counts. The chain couples TRBV6-2 or TRBV6-3 to TRBJ2-2, with 7 bases lining up with TRBD1. Per germline, CDR1 MNHEY and CDR2 SVGEGT. Germline trimming cut 6 bases from V and 3 bases from J; bases unmatched to any gene: 4. There are 14 residues in the CDR3. The CDR3 protein is CASRGTDHTGELFF. In DNA, the CDR3 is TGTGCCAGCAGGGGGACAGACCACACCGGGGAGCTGTTTTTT.

This clonotype was recorded at least ten times. V and J are TRBV12-3 or TRBV12-4 and TRBJ2-2; no reliable D call. The CDR3 is 12 amino acids. V lost 3 bases to trimming and J lost 7 bases, with 6 bases between them. CDR3 bases: TGTGCCAGCAGTTTTGTTGGCGGGGAGCTGTTTTTT. It encodes CASSFVGGELFF.

V gene TRBV6-5 combines with J gene TRBJ2-7; 12 nucleotides match TRBD1. J gave up 7 bases and V 6 bases, and 16 bases lay outside the gene matches. CDR1 is MNHEY, CDR2 SVGAGI, per germline. The CDR3 sequence is 17 residues long. CDR3 sequence: CASSHGGTGTGGREQYF. The CDR3 coding sequence is TGTGCCAGCAGCCACGGGGGTACTGGGACAGGGGGCCGGGAGCAGTACTTC.

The chain joins TRBV20-1 to TRBJ2-2; tentatively, D is TRBD2 (6 bases). The ends were cut back, 6 bases at V and 5 bases at J, with 10 bases in the middle. CDR3 size: 12 residues. Germline V gene sequence: CDR1 DFQATT, CDR2 SNEGSKA (reference sequence). This CDR3 reads CSAFSGTGELFF. The CDR3 nucleotides read TGCAGTGCATTTAGCGGAACCGGGGAGCTGTTTTTT.

The chain has TRBV7-6 and TRBJ2-5, with a weak D call TRBD1 (6 bases). Germline-derived CDR1 and CDR2 are SGHVS and FNYEAQ. This CDR3 is built from 14 residues. V was pared by 4 bases and J by 2 bases, with 11 bases between. In DNA form, the CDR3 reads TGTGCCAGCAGCTCATACAGGGATCAAGAGACCCAGTACTTC. This encodes CASSSYRDQETQYF.

This sequence joins TRBV28 and TRBJ2-6, with TRBD1 matching over 7 bases. Germline V gives CDR1 MDHEN, CDR2 SYDVKM. This CDR3 contains 16 residues. Losses at the gene ends were 11 bases for V and 1 base for J; bases not matched to a gene: 11. CDR3 protein: CAPGEQGQSGANVLTF. The CDR3 region has the DNA TGTGCCCCAGGGGAACAGGGGCAGTCTGGGGCCAACGTCCTGACTTTC.

The CDR3 sequence is CASIIGTGGNYGYTF. The CDR3 DNA reads as TGTGCCAGCATCATTGGGACAGGGGGGAACTATGGCTACACCTTC. The genes are TRBV5-6 and TRBJ1-2, with 11 bases fitting TRBD1. Germline CDR1 reads SGHDT; CDR2 reads YYEEEE. CDR3 length equals 15 residues. V dropped 6 bases and J dropped 2; count of bases not matched to a gene: 6.

This clonotype was counted a few times. CDR3: CASSYRAGNTIYF. Written as DNA, the CDR3 is TGTGCCAGCAGCTACCGGGCTGGAAACACCATATATTTT. This chain links TRBV5-4 with TRBJ1-3; D uncertain. V was shortened by 3 bases and J by 2 bases, with 6 bases between the two germline ends. Germline CDR1 SGHNT, CDR2 YYREEE (reference sequence). This CDR3 contains 13 residues.

By sample fraction, this clonotype is medium-sized. The genes are TRBV6-5 and TRBJ2-1; D is uncertain. This CDR3 has 13 amino acids. Per germline, CDR1 MNHEY and CDR2 SVGAGI. The V and J ends lost 0 bases and 4 bases respectively, with 4 bases between them. CDR3 residues: CASSYSGYNEQFF. The DNA of the CDR3 is TGTGCCAGCAGTTACTCGGGATACAATGAGCAGTTCTTC.

The chain couples TRBV20-1 to TRBJ1-1; D might be TRBD1 (5 bases). The CDR3 runs 14 residues. The V and J ends lost 3 bases and 1 base respectively, with 12 bases between them. Germline V gene lookup returns CDR1 DFQATT and CDR2 SNEGSKA (reference sequence). CDR3 sequence reads: CSASRGGGNTEAFF. CDR3 DNA sequence: TGCAGTGCTAGTCGGGGGGGGGGGAACACTGAAGCTTTCTTT.

This clonotype is medium-sized by share. This sequence joins TRBV29-1 and TRBJ2-3, with no clear D. Germline V gene sequence: CDR1 SQVTM, CDR2 ANQGSEA. The V gene lost 2 bases and the J gene lost 4 bases, with 13 bases spanning the gap. The CDR3 length is 14 residues. The CDR3 here is CSVESRGNPDTQYF. CDR3 in DNA: TGCAGCGTTGAATCGCGAGGTAATCCAGATACGCAGTATTTT.

This clonotype was found many times. V is TRBV6-5 and J is TRBJ1-2; 10 bases map to TRBD1. The germline gives CDR1 MNHEY, CDR2 SVGAGI. With V trimmed by 6 bases and J by 8 bases, 9 bases remained unmatched. The CDR3 spans 14 residues. CDR3 coding DNA: TGTGCCAGCAGGGCCGACAGGGGGCGTTGGGGCTACACCTTC. Residues: CASRADRGRWGYTF.

The chain employs TRBV5-1 and TRBJ2-5; D may be TRBD2 (5 bases). Between the trimmed V and J ends, which lost 7 bases and 2 bases, there was a span of 21 bases. Germline CDR1 is SGHRS and CDR2 is YFSETQ. This CDR3 contains 16 residues. For the CDR3, the DNA is TGCGCCAGCCGTAGGACTTTTCCCGCGATACAAGAGACCCAGTACTTC. Amino acids: CASRRTFPAIQETQYF.

This clonotype was detected ten times or more. The chain links TRBV6-2 or TRBV6-3 to TRBJ2-3, with D possibly TRBD1 on 5 matching bases. This CDR3 region has 15 residues. Germline lookup yields CDR1 MNHEY and CDR2 SVGEGT. Trimming took off 6 bases at V and 0 bases at J, with 13 bases between the two ends. The CDR3 sequence: CASSPWTLSTDTQYF. The CDR3 DNA sequence: TGTGCCAGCAGCCCCTGGACACTGAGCACAGATACGCAGTATTTT.

Of note for this clonotype: A much larger clone differs from this one at a single base, so this may be a read error. V usage is TRBV18 and J usage is TRBJ2-3; possibly TRBD2 for D (5 bases). Germline CDR1 and CDR2: KGHSH and LQKENI. This CDR3 has 15 amino acids. Trimming cost V 6 bases and J 5 bases, with 18 bases left between them. The CDR3 DNA reads as TGTGCCAGCTCCCCGGGAAAGGGCCTGAGAGATACGCAGTATTTT. Translating gives CASSPGKGLRDTQYF.

The chain carries TRBV13 and TRBJ1-3, with D unresolved. This CDR3 region has 13 residues. Germline values: CDR1 PRHDT, CDR2 FYEKMQ (reference sequence). The V and J ends lost 3 bases and 7 bases respectively, with 10 bases between them. The CDR3 DNA sequence: TGTGCCAGCAGCTTGACTGGTGGGAACACCATATATTTT. This gives the protein CASSLTGGNTIYF.

This clonotype was observed a handful of times. J is TRBJ2-5 and V is TRBV27, with 8 positions matching TRBD2. J was trimmed by 0 bases and V by 5 bases; bases with no gene match: 8. This CDR3 has 16 residues. From germline, CDR1 is MNHEY and CDR2 SMNVEV (reference sequence). CDR3 loop: CASSVRVAGYQETQYF. Here the CDR3 DNA reads TGTGCCAGCAGTGTCCGGGTAGCGGGGTACCAAGAGACCCAGTACTTC.

This clonotype rates as medium-sized (0.01 to 0.1%). The rearrangement joins TRBV18 to TRBJ2-2; TRBD1 is a possible D gene (6 bases). CDR3 size: 14 residues. V was cut by 3 bases and J by 4 bases, with 9 bases left in between. From germline, CDR1 is KGHSH and CDR2 LQKENI. CDR3 sequence: CASSPTGLTGELFF. As DNA, the CDR3 is TGTGCCAGCTCACCGACAGGTCTCACCGGGGAGCTGTTTTTT.

This clonotype was detected a few times. V and J are TRBV27 and TRBJ1-2; TRBD1 is a possible D gene (6 bases). CDR3 length: 16 residues. CDR1 is MNHEY, CDR2 SMNVEV, per germline (reference sequence). The V and J ends lost 3 bases and 4 bases respectively, with 18 bases between them. The CDR3 sequence is CASSFSSGEKAYGYTF. The CDR3, as DNA: TGTGCCAGCAGTTTCTCCTCAGGGGAGAAAGCCTATGGCTACACCTTC.

This sequence joins TRBV6-4 and TRBJ1-2; TRBD1 agrees at 9 bases. The CDR3 has 17 residues. CDR1 is MRHNA and CDR2 is SNTAGT in the germline V gene. Trimming removed 0 bases from V and 3 bases from J; junction bases left unmatched: 8. CDR3 DNA: TGTGCCAGCAGTGACTCATACACGGACAGGGGACACTATGGCTACACCTTC. It translates to CASSDSYTDRGHYGYTF.

This clonotype is medium-sized. CDR3 nucleotides: TGCAGCGTTAGAGGAGTCTCTGGGGCCAACGTCCTGACTTTC. Amino acid sequence: CSVRGVSGANVLTF. V is TRBV29-1 and J is TRBJ2-6; D is unresolved. Germline V lookup: CDR1 SQVTM, CDR2 ANQGSEA. V was pared by 5 bases and J by 0 bases, with 8 bases between. The CDR3 runs 14 residues.

The sample holds many counts of this clonotype. The rearrangement uses TRBV6-2 or TRBV6-3 and TRBJ2-5; D may be TRBD1 or TRBD2 (5 bases each). This CDR3 is 15 amino acids long. Per germline, CDR1 MNHEY and CDR2 SVGEGT. With 8 bases removed from V and 4 bases from J, the gap between germline ends came to 20 bases. The chain's CDR3 is CASAGNRAGRETQYF. DNA for the CDR3: TGTGCCAGCGCCGGGAATCGAGCAGGGCGAGAGACCCAGTACTTC.

Notes on this clonotype: At one boundary the junction diverges from the germline segment, which might be a read error. The chain is built from TRBV6-1 and TRBJ1-4, with D possibly TRBD1 on 5 matching bases. This CDR3 has 16 residues. In germline, CDR1 is MNHNS, CDR2 SASEGT. The CDR3 sequence: CASSLHRGLTNEKLLF. The CDR3, as DNA: TGTGCCAGCAGTCTCCACCGGGGCCTAACTAATGAAAAACTGCTTTTT.

This clonotype is deemed medium-sized. The CDR3 nucleotides read TGTGCCAGTAGTATTACTTCATCAGGGTCTCAAGAGACCCAGTACTTC. Its translation is CASSITSSGSQETQYF. The chain employs TRBV19 and TRBJ2-5; D is possibly TRBD1 (5 bases). The CDR3 is 16 residues long. Germline CDR1 LNHDA, CDR2 SQIVND (reference sequence). With 3 bases removed from V and 2 bases from J, the gap between germline ends came to 16 bases.

This chain links TRBV4-3 with TRBJ2-1, with 12 bases identical to TRBD2. The CDR3 sequence is 15 residues long. J gave up 9 bases and V 3 bases, and 6 bases lay outside the gene matches. CDR1 is LGHNA, CDR2 YSLEER, per germline. CDR3 coding DNA: TGCGCCAGCAGCCACGGTGGACTAGCGGGAATTGAGCAGTTCTTC. Translated, it gives CASSHGGLAGIEQFF.

In its sample, this clonotype was seen a few times. V gene TRBV6-2 or TRBV6-3 combines with J gene TRBJ2-7, with 7 bases identical to TRBD2. The CDR3 runs 15 residues. The germline V gene has CDR1 MNHEY and CDR2 SVGEGT. The ends lost 5 bases at V and 4 bases at J; junction bases unmatched: 11. The CDR3 DNA follows: TGTGCCAGCAGTCCATCTAGCGGTGGCGGGTACGAGCAGTACTTC. Protein sequence: CASSPSSGGGYEQYF.

This clonotype is categorized as medium-sized. The chain is built from TRBV6-5 and TRBJ2-2; possibly TRBD2 for D (7 bases). The V gene lost 5 bases and the J gene lost 7 bases, with 20 bases spanning the gap. CDR3 length equals 16 residues. Germline CDR1 and CDR2: MNHEY and SVGAGI. The CDR3 loop is CASSPLGGPTDGELFF. CDR3 DNA: TGTGCCAGCAGTCCCCTCGGGGGGCCAACGGACGGGGAGCTGTTTTTT.